This TCR beta chain comes out of a study of T cell responses to AZD1222 COVID-19 vaccine listed by TCRdb under 2021. Regarding the study in general: A total of just over 230 trial participants underwent TCR sequencing, of whom some 200 had received two doses of AZD1222 and about 25 had received two doses of the MenACWY control vaccine. Trial participants were enrolled into age subgroups of 18-55, 56-69 and 70-plus years, which contained approximately 150, 28 and 58 TCR-sequenced participants, respectively.

Based on the germline V gene, the CDR1 and CDR2 sequences are MDHEN and SYDVKM. The CDR3 runs 16 amino acids, cysteine and phenylalanine included. The read is trimmed to its CDR3 DNA, 48 bases read in frame from base 1. At the junction V is shortened by 4 bases and J by 0 bases; bases outside the gene matches: 4. According to the study, the label for this sample's time point signals: about 28 days (+/-7) after the second vaccine dose. AZD1222 recipients whose second dose came at about 4 weeks and those whose second dose came at about 12 weeks were combined into one group, since spike-specific TCR depth and breadth did not differ between the two schedules. Vaccinee samples came from UK trials COV001 and COV002, including a single-blind randomized controlled phase 2/3 trial of AZD1222 (ChAdOx1 nCoV-19) in healthy adults. For TCRbeta chain sequencing, PBMC samples from trial participants were taken at day 0 and at day 28 after the second dose.

About this clone: It lacks a known antigen. No base quality information exists; no much larger clone differs at one position.

The CDR3 regions of human TCRbeta chains were subjected to immunosequencing. The published analysis was carried out like this. TCRs in the repertoires were compared against a reference library of SARS-CoV-2-specific TCRs that had been generated with the MIRA antigen-specificity platform. Breadth meant the fraction of unique TCRs that were SARS-CoV-2-associated, whereas depth meant the fraction of total T cells that were SARS-CoV-2-associated. Each spike-specific TCR was assigned to its reactive spike region and to a CD4 or CD8 class using the MIRA data. Log10-transformed breadth and depth values were compared by one-way ANOVA with Sidak's multiple comparisons tests. This is the immuneACCESS table as TCRdb keeps it, with only in-frame sequences that have V and J called. A part of the clones is gone; compared with another copy, unresolved V genes explain less than half, and the rest is unexplained. V and J calls plus clone size are reproduced from that table; the DNA served to infer D and trimming. The sample table lists some 150,000 clones, 85% to 95% of them with a count of one. The top ten hold roughly 3.5% of the sample.

The investigation overall reported the following: Vaccine-associated CD4 TCRs spanned the whole spike protein, with dominant responses in regions 160-218 and 743-854. Only five or six AZD1222 recipients were SARS-CoV-2 seropositive at baseline, limiting conclusions about previously exposed vaccinees. Epitopes outside the regions mutated in the B.1.351 and B.1.1.7 variants were reportedly recognized by nearly half of the unique spike-specific TCRs. Spike-specific TCR breadth and depth rose significantly after two AZD1222 doses compared with day 0 and with MenACWY recipients. No day 14 peak-response samples were available, so repertoires were characterized only after the peak T cell response. The 56-69-year group was small, and its depth increase did not reach significance, likely because of low power. Participants were mostly white British, with more females than males. The authors suggested clonal diversity may have been underestimated.

The rearrangement combines TRBV28 with TRBJ1-1; TRBD1 fits 11 bases in the junction. This TCR was recovered from an adult who received the AZD1222 COVID-19 vaccine. Source: peripheral blood, taken 28 days after the second AZD1222 dose. The nucleotide sequence reads TGTGCCAGCAGTTCCCGGGACAGGGGGGTGAACACTGAAGCTTTCTTT. It is translated as CASSSRDRGVNTEAFF. With the portions outside the CDR3 filled from the reference TRBV28 and TRBJ1-1 genes, the complete variable region becomes DVKVTQSSRYLVKRTGEKVFLECVQDMDHENMFWYRQDPGLGLRLIYFSYDVKMKEKGDIPEGYSVSREKKERFSLILESASTNQTSMYLCASSSRDRGVNTEAFFGQGTRLTVV.